These 18 T cell receptor beta chains originate from one sample sequenced in a study of shared clonotypes between healthy human individuals. Profiled with immunoSEQ multiplex PCR; TCRdb holds only in-frame clones, not every one. In the table there are about 1.5 million clones, 95% to 99% of which are singletons. Sequencing was carried out using naive CD4+ T cells sorted from blood. Sample subset: CD45RA+ positively selected. These receptors were collected from a man aged 25-45 years in good health.

The chain carries TRBV2 and TRBJ1-2; D remains unclear. In germline, CDR1 is SNHLY, CDR2 FYNNEI. V gave up 4 bases and J gave up 5 bases, with 11 bases separating them. This CDR3 comprises 13 residues. CDR3 region: CASSGSEPYGYTF. Written as DNA, the CDR3 is TGTGCCAGCAGTGGATCCGAACCTTATGGCTACACCTTC.

The chain employs TRBV18 and TRBJ2-3; no reliable D call. CDR1 is KGHSH, CDR2 LQKENI, per germline. The length of the CDR3 is 15 residues. V was trimmed by 6 bases and J by 6 bases, leaving 19 bases between them. CDR3 nucleotides: TGTGCCAGCTCCCTCCGGGCCAACTTGGCGGATACGCAGTATTTT. Its translation is CASSLRANLADTQYF.

The chain is built from TRBV7-9 and TRBJ2-7; 9 bases are shared with TRBD1. The V and J ends lost 4 bases and 6 bases, in that order; junction bases with no gene match: 10. Germline V gene data show CDR1 as SEHNR and CDR2 as FQNEAQ (reference sequence). The CDR3 runs to 15 residues. The CDR3 sequence: CASSSGPGQGGEQYF. In nucleotides, the CDR3 is TGTGCCAGCAGCTCCGGTCCGGGACAGGGAGGCGAGCAGTACTTC.

The V and J genes are TRBV10-1 and TRBJ2-7, with 8 bases fitting TRBD2. The CDR3 consists of 14 residues. Germline loops: CDR1 WNHNN, CDR2 SYGVQD (reference sequence). V trimming: 5 bases; J trimming: 4 bases; junction bases outside the gene matches: 7. CDR3 region: CASSPSGLAYEQYF. The DNA of the CDR3 is TGCGCCAGCAGTCCCTCTGGACTAGCTTACGAGCAGTACTTC.

For the CDR3, the DNA is TGTGCCAGCAGTTCGGACAGTAGCAATCAGCCCCAGCATTTT. As protein: CASSSDSSNQPQHF. This chain uses TRBV28 with TRBJ1-5; TRBD1 might be the D (6 bases). The V gene's germline CDR1 is MDHEN and CDR2 SYDVKM. Trimming stripped 4 bases from V and 0 bases from J, with 7 bases between. The CDR3 spans 14 residues.

The J gene is TRBJ2-2, the V gene TRBV10-3; tentatively, D is TRBD1 or TRBD2 (5 bases each). CDR3 length: 18 residues. Between the trimmed V and J ends, which lost 3 bases and 1 base, there was a span of 18 bases. Germline loops: CDR1 ENHRY, CDR2 SYGVKD. The DNA for the CDR3 is TGTGCCATCAGTGATGTTTCAGGGAGAAGGAGGAACACCGGGGAGCTGTTTTTT. This encodes CAISDVSGRRRNTGELFF.

This chain joins TRBV25-1 and TRBJ2-7; a possible D gene is TRBD1 (6 bases). Trimming pared 3 bases from V and 0 bases from J, leaving 9 bases between. Germline loops: CDR1 MGHDK, CDR2 SYGVNS. The CDR3 runs 14 residues. The CDR3 nucleotides read TGTGCCAGCAGTGACTGGGACAACTCCTACGAGCAGTACTTC. This sequence encodes CASSDWDNSYEQYF.

The chain carries TRBV6-5 and TRBJ2-3, with 9 positions matching TRBD1. The V gene end was trimmed by 4 bases and the J gene end by 1 base; junction bases not matched to a gene: 0. Germline lookup yields CDR1 MNHEY and CDR2 SVGAGI. This CDR3 region has 14 residues. The DNA of the CDR3 is TGTGCCAGCAGTTGGGACAGGGGCACAGATACGCAGTATTTT. The encoded protein is CASSWDRGTDTQYF.

A note on this clone: This CDR3 is also generated by other DNA sequences in the sample. The chain uses TRBV9 and TRBJ2-7, with D hard to call. V was cut by 0 bases and J by 3 bases, with 10 bases left in between. This CDR3 region has 14 residues. Germline V gene lookup returns CDR1 SGDLS and CDR2 YYNGEE. Here the CDR3 reads CASSVADRNYEQYF. In DNA form, the CDR3 reads TGTGCCAGCAGCGTAGCGGACCGGAACTACGAGCAGTACTTC.

The chain couples TRBV6-5 to TRBJ2-3; D may be TRBD1 or TRBD2 (5 bases each). The CDR3 length is 15 residues. Trimming stripped 0 bases from V and 2 bases from J, with 9 bases between. Looked up from germline, CDR1 is MNHEY and CDR2 is SVGAGI. The CDR3 sequence is CASSYSNGATDTQYF. CDR3 bases: TGTGCCAGCAGTTACTCGAACGGGGCCACAGATACGCAGTATTTT.

The rearrangement joins TRBV29-1 to TRBJ2-7; TRBD2 agrees at 12 bases. With V trimmed by 6 bases and J by 0 bases, 12 bases remained unmatched. CDR1 SQVTM and CDR2 ANQGSEA come from the germline V gene. The CDR3 is 17 residues long. CDR3 amino acids: CSVYRLAGVPFSYEQYF. The DNA for the CDR3 is TGCAGCGTCTATAGACTAGCGGGAGTACCTTTCTCCTACGAGCAGTACTTC.

This chain connects TRBV6-1 to TRBJ2-7, with 9 bases fitting TRBD1. The ends lost 7 bases at V and 1 base at J; junction bases unmatched: 8. Germline V CDR1 and CDR2: MNHNS, SASEGT. The CDR3 spans 15 residues. CDR3 in DNA: TGTGCCAGCACTACCGGGACAGGGCGTTCCTACGAGCAGTACTTC. Residues: CASTTGTGRSYEQYF.

This clone showed up just once. Distinct nucleotide sequences in the sample also encode this CDR3. The chain carries TRBV5-4 and TRBJ1-3, with no clear D. V dropped 4 bases and J dropped 0 bases, with 11 bases sitting between them. The CDR3 totals 15 residues. Germline V gene sequence: CDR1 SGHNT, CDR2 YYREEE (reference sequence). The CDR3 here is CASSLAGGSGNTIYF. The CDR3 DNA sequence: TGTGCCAGCAGCCTGGCCGGCGGCTCTGGAAACACCATATATTTT.

About this clone itself: Other DNA sequences in this specimen translate into the identical CDR3. This chain links TRBV28 with TRBJ2-5, with D possibly matching TRBD1 (6 bases). Germline-derived CDR1 and CDR2 are MDHEN and SYDVKM. V lost 3 bases, J lost 4 bases, and 9 bases lay in between. The CDR3 runs to 13 residues. The CDR3 protein is CASSLTGRETQYF. CDR3 DNA sequence: TGTGCCAGCAGTTTGACAGGTAGAGAGACCCAGTACTTC.

The V and J genes are TRBV29-1 and TRBJ2-1; 13 positions match TRBD2. Germline CDR1 reads SQVTM; CDR2 reads ANQGSEA. V shed 5 bases and J 7 bases; nucleotides not matched to a gene: 11. The CDR3 extends over 16 amino acids. CDR3 nucleotides: TGCAGCGTTCTCACTAGCGGGAGGGTCCTTTTAAATGAGCAGTTCTTC. Translated: CSVLTSGRVLLNEQFF.

V is TRBV5-1 and J is TRBJ2-3; 9 nucleotides line up with TRBD2. CDR1 SGHRS and CDR2 YFSETQ come from the germline V gene. This CDR3 has 14 residues. The ends lost 2 bases at V and 4 bases at J; junction bases unmatched: 2. The CDR3 is CASSFRTSADTQYF. CDR3 bases: TGCGCCAGCAGCTTTCGGACTAGCGCAGATACGCAGTATTTT.

The gene calls are TRBV6-5 and TRBJ1-2; weak D call: TRBD1 (5 bases). The CDR3 covers 13 residues. Looked up from germline, CDR1 is MNHEY and CDR2 is SVGAGI. Trimming took 6 bases from V and 6 from J, leaving 14 bases between them. CDR3 residues: CASSQDSHDGYTF. The CDR3 DNA is TGTGCCAGCAGCCAAGACAGTCACGATGGCTACACCTTC.

This chain's CDR3 is CASSLGPADNEQFF. DNA for the CDR3: TGCGCCAGCAGCTTGGGACCGGCCGACAATGAGCAGTTCTTC. The rearrangement joins TRBV5-1 to TRBJ2-1; no clear D. Trimming removed 0 bases at V and 5 bases at J, with 9 bases between. This CDR3 contains 14 residues. CDR1 is SGHRS and CDR2 is YFSETQ in the germline V gene.